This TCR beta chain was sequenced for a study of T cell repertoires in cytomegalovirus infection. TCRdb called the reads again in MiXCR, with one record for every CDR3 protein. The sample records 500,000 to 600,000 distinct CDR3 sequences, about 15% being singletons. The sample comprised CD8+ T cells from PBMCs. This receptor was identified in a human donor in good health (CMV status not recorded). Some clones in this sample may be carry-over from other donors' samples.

This chain's CDR3 is CATRGGNRAYEQYF. The CDR3 nucleotides are TGTGCCACCCGGGGCGGGAATCGGGCCTACGAGCAGTACTTC. V is TRBV10-3 and J is TRBJ2-7, with a possible D match to TRBD2 (6 bases). This CDR3 region has 14 residues. V was clipped by 10 bases and J by 2 bases, with 18 bases between them. Germline V lookup: CDR1 ENHRY, CDR2 SYGVKD.